A selection of T cell receptor beta chains follows, all from one sample in a study of T cells after yellow fever vaccination. TCRdb called the 5' RACE reads again in MiXCR, with one record for every CDR3 protein. This sample yields under 550,000 distinct CDR3 sequences, of which 21% are seen a single time; 16% belongs to the top ten. This specimen consisted of PBMCs, obtained 21 days after the first yellow fever vaccination. All receptors derive from a man aged 18 to 29 who received the YFV17D yellow fever vaccine. Both conserved end residues are part of each CDR3. The D gene is left open where the match is weak. The size of a clone is reported for some rows only, either as once, few or many, or as a class for expanded clones.

TRBJ2-1 | NA | TRBV3-1 | few | CASSQVGGGEQFF | TGTGCCAGCAGCCAAGTTGGTGGGGGTGAGCAGTTCTTC
TRBJ1-1 | NA | TRBV5-4 | NA | CASSLEGPSGTEAFF | TGTGCCAGCAGCTTGGAGGGGCCTTCGGGCACTGAAGCTTTCTTT
TRBJ2-1 | NA | TRBV11-2 | NA | CASSLVLGTFF | TGTGCCAGCAGCTTAGTCCTTGGAACGTTCTTC
TRBJ2-2 | NA | TRBV13 | once | CASSPRGGCGELFF | TGTGCCAGCAGCCCCAGGGGGGGGTGCGGGGAGCTGTTTTTT
TRBJ2-3 | TRBD1 | TRBV19 | NA | CASRTTGTGVPDTQYF | TGTGCCAGTAGAACGACCGGGACAGGGGTTCCAGATACGCAGTATTTT
TRBJ2-1 | NA | TRBV24-1 | few | CATSELSEQFF | TGTGCCACCAGTGAGTTGAGTGAGCAGTTCTTC
TRBJ1-2 | TRBD1 | TRBV12-3/TRBV12-4 | NA | CASSPSDRGSRGYTF | TGTGCCAGCAGTCCTTCGGACAGGGGAAGTAGAGGCTACACCTTC
TRBJ2-5 | TRBD2 | TRBV20-1 | NA | CSARSSGGAETQYF | TGCAGTGCTAGATCTAGCGGGGGGGCTGAGACCCAGTACTTC
TRBJ2-3 | TRBD2 | TRBV3-1 | NA | CASSQEPLAGGDYTDTQYF | TGTGCCAGCAGCCAAGAGCCACTAGCGGGGGGAGACTACACAGATACGCAGTATTTT
TRBJ2-4 | NA | TRBV7-2 | few | CASSLELRRQYF | TGTGCCAGCAGCTTAGAGCTGCGACGGCAGTACTTC
TRBJ2-1 | TRBD1 | TRBV2 | few | CASSEMLQTGRNEQFF | TGTGCCAGCAGTGAAATGTTACAGACAGGGCGGAATGAGCAGTTCTTC
TRBJ1-3 | NA | TRBV20-1 | few | CSATPYQGPGNTIYF | TGCAGTGCTACCCCCTACCAGGGGCCTGGAAACACCATATATTTT
TRBJ1-4 | NA | TRBV20-1 | few | CSAPADGGEKLFF | TGCAGTGCTCCCGCGGACGGCGGGGAAAAACTGTTTTTT
TRBJ2-1 | NA | TRBV9 | NA | CASSGGRSSYNEQFF | TGTGCCAGCAGCGGGGGACGGAGCTCCTACAATGAGCAGTTCTTC